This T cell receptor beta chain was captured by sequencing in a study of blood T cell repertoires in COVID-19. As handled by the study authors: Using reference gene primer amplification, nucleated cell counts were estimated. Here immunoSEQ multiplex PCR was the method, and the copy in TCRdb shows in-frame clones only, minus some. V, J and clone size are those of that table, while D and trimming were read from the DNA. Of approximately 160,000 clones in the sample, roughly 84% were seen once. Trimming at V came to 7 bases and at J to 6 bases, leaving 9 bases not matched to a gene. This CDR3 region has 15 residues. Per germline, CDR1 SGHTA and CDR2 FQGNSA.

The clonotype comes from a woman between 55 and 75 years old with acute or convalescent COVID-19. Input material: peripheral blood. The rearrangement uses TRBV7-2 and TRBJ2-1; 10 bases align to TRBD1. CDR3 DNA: TGTGCCAGCACCCTGCGCGGACAGGGGGGCAATGAGCAGTTCTTC. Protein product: CASTLRGQGGNEQFF.